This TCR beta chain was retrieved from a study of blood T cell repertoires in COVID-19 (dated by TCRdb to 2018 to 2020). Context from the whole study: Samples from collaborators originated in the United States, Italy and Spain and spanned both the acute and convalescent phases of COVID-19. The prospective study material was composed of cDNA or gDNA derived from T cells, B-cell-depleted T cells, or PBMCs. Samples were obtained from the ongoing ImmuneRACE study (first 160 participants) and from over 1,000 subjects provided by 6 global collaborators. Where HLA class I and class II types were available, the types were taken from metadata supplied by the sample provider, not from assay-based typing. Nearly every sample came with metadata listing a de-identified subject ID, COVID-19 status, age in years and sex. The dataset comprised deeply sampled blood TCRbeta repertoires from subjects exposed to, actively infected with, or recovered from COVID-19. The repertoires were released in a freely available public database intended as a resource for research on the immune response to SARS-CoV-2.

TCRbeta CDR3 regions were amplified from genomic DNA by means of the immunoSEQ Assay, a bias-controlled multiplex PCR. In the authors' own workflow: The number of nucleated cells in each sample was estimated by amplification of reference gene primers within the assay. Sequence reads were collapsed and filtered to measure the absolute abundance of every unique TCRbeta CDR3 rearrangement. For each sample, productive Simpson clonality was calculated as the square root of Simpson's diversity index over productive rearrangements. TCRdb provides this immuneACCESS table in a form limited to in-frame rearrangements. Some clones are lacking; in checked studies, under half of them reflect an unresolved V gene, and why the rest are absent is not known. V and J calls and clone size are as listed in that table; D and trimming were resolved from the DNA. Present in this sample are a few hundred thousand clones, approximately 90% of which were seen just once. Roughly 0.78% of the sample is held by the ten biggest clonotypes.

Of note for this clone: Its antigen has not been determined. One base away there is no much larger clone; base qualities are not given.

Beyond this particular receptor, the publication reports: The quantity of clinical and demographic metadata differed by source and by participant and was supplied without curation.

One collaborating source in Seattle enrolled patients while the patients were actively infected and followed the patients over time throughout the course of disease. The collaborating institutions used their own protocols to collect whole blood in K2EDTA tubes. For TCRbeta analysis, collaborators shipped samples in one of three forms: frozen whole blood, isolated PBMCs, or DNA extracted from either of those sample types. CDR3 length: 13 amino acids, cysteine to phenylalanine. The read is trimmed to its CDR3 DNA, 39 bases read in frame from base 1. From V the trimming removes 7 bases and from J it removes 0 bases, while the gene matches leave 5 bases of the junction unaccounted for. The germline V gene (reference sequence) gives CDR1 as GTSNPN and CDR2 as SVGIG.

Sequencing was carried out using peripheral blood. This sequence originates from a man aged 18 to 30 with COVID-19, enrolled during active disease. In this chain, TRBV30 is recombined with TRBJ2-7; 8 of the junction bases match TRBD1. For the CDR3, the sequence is CASYRGSSYEQYF. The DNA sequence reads TGTGCCTCATACAGGGGGAGCTCCTACGAGCAGTACTTC. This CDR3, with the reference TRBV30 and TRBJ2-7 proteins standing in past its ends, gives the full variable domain SQTIHQWPATLVQPVGSPLSLECTVEGTSNPNLYWYRQAAGRGLQLLFYSVGIGQISSEVPQNLSASRPQDRQFILSSKKLLLSDSGFYLCASYRGSSYEQYFGPGTRLTVT.